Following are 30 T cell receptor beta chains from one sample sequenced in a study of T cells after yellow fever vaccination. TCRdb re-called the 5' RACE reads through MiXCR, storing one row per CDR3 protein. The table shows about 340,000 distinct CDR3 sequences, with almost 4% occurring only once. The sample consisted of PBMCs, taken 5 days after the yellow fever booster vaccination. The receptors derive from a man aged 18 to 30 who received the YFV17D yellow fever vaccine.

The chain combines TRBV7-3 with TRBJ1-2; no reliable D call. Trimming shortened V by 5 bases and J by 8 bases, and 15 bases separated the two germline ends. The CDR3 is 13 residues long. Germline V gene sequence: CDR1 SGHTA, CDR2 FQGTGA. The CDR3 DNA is TGTGCCAGCAGCGCGGGCCGAGATGGCGGCTACACCTTC. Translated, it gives CASSAGRDGGYTF.

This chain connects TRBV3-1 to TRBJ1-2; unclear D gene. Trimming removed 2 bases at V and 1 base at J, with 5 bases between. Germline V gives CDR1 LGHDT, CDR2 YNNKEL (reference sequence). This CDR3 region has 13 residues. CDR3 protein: CASSQSYNYGYTF. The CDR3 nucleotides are TGTGCCAGCAGCCAATCTTATAACTATGGCTACACCTTC.

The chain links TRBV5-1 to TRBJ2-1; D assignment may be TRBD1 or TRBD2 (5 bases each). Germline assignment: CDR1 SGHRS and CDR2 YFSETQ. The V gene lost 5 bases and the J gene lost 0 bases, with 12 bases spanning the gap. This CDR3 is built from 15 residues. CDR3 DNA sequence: TGCGCCAGCAGGCAAGGGACGGTCTCCTACAATGAGCAGTTCTTC. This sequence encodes CASRQGTVSYNEQFF.

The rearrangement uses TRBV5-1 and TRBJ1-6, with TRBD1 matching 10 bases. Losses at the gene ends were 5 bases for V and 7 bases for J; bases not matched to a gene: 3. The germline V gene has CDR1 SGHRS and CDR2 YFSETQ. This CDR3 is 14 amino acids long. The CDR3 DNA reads TGCGCCAGCAGACTGACAGGGGGCAATTCACCCCTCCACTTT. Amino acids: CASRLTGGNSPLHF.

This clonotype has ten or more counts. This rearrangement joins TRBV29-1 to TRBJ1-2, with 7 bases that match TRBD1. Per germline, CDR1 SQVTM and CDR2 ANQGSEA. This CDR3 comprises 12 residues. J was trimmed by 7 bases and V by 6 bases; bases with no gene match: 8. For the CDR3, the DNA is TGCAGCGTGGCGACAGGGTCTTCTGGCTACACCTTC. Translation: CSVATGSSGYTF. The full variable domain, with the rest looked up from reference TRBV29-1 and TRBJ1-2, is SAVISQKPSRDICQRGTSLTIQCQVDSQVTMMFWYRQQPGQSLTLIATANQGSEATYESGFVIDKFPISRPNLTFSTLTVSNMSPEDSSIYLCSVATGSSGYTFGSGTRLTVV.

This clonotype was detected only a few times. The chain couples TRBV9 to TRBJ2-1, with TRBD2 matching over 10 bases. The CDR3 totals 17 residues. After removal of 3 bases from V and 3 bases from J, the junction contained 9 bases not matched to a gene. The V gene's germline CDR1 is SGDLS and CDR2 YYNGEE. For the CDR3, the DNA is TGTGCCAGCAGCGGGGGCCGGGGACTAGCGAACTACAATGAGCAGTTCTTC. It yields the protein CASSGGRGLANYNEQFF.

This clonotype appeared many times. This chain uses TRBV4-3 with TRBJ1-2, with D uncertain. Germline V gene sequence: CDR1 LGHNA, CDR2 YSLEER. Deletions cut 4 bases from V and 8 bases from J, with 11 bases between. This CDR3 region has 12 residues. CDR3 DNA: TGCGCCAGCAGCCGCCGATCTGGAGGCTACACCTTC. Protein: CASSRRSGGYTF.

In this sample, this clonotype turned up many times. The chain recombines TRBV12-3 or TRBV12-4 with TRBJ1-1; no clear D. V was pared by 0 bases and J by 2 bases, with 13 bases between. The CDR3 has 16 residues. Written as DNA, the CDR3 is TGTGCCAGCAGTTTAGCGGGGTCACGCCTAAACACTGAAGCTTTCTTT. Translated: CASSLAGSRLNTEAFF.

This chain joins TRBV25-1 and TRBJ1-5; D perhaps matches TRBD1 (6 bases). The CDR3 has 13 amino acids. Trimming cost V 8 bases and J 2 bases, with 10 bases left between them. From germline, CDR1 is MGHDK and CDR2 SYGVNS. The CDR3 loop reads CASAGVGNQPQHF. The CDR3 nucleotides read TGTGCCAGCGCAGGGGTAGGCAATCAGCCCCAGCATTTT.

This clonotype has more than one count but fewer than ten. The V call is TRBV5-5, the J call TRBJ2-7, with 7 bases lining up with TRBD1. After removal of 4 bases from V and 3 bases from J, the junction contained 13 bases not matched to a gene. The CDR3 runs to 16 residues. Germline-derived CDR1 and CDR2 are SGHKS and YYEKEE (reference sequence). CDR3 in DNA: TGTGCCAGCAGCCCTTGGTCCAGGGGACAGATCTACGAGCAGTACTTC. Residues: CASSPWSRGQIYEQYF.

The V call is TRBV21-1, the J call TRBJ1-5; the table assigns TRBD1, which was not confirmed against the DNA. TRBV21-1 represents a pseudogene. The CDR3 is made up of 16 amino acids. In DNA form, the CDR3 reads TGTGCCAGCAGCAAAGCCGTCCGGGTCGGCAATCAGCCCCAGCATTTT. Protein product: CASSKAVRVGNQPQHF.

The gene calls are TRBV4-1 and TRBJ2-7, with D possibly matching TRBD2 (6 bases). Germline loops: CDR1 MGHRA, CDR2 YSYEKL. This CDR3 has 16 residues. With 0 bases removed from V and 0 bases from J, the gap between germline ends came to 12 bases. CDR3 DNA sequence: TGCGCCAGCAGCCAAGATTCCGGGGGAACCTCCTACGAGCAGTACGTC. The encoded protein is CASSQDSGGTSYEQYV.

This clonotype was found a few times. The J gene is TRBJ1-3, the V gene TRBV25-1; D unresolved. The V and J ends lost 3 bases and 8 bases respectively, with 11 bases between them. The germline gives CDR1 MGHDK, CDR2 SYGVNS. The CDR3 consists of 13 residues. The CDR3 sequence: CASSDPKEDTIYF. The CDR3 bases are TGTGCCAGCAGTGATCCTAAAGAGGACACCATATATTTT.

The CDR3 spells CATSDPSGANVLTF. The CDR3 coding sequence is TGTGCCACCAGTGACCCTTCTGGGGCCAACGTCCTGACTTTC. The V call is TRBV24-1, the J call TRBJ2-6; no firm D call. Germline V gene lookup returns CDR1 KGHDR and CDR2 SFDVKD. CDR3 length: 14 amino acids. Trimming left V 4 bases short and J 1 base short, with 4 bases between.

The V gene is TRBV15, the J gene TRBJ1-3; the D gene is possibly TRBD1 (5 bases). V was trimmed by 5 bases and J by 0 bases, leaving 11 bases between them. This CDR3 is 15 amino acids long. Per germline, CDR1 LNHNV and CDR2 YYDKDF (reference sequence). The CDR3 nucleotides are TGTGCCACCAGCGTCGACAGAAGCTCTGGAAACACCATATATTTT. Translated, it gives CATSVDRSSGNTIYF. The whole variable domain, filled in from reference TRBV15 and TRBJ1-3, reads DAMVIQNPRYQVTQFGKPVTLSCSQTLNHNVMYWYQQKSSQAPKLLFHYYDKDFNNEADTPDNFQSRRPNTSFCFLDIRSPGLGDTAMYLCATSVDRSSGNTIYFGEGSWLTVV.

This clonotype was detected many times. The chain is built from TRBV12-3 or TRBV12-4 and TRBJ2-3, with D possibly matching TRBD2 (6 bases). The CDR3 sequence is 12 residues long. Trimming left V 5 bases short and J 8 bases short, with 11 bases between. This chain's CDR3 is CASSRDSGTQYF. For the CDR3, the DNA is TGTGCCAGCAGTCGGGACTCCGGTACGCAGTATTTT.

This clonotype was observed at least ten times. The CDR3 protein is CASSLFGTGVLETQYF. The CDR3 DNA is TGTGCCAGCAGCCTATTCGGGACAGGGGTTTTAGAGACCCAGTACTTC. V usage is TRBV5-4 and J usage is TRBJ2-5; 10 positions match TRBD1. The CDR3 is 16 amino acids. J gave up 4 bases and V 4 bases, and 10 bases lay outside the gene matches. Per germline, CDR1 SGHNT and CDR2 YYREEE (reference sequence).

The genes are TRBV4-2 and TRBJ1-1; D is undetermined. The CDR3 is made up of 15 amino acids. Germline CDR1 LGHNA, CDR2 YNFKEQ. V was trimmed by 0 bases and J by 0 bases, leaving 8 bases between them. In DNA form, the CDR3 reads TGTGCCAGCAGCCAAGAGGTGGGCATGAACACTGAAGCTTTCTTT. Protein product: CASSQEVGMNTEAFF.

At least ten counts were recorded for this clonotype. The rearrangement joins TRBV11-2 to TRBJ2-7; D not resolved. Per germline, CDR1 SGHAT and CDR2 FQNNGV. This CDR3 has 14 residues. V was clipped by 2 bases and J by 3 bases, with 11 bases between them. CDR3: CASSLHSVGYEQYV. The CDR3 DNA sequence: TGTGCCAGCAGCTTACACAGCGTGGGCTACGAGCAGTACGTC.

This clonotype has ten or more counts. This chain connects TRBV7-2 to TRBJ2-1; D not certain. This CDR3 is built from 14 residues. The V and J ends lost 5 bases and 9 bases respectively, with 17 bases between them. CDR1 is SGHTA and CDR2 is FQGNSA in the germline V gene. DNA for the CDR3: TGTGCCAGCAGCCCCCTGGGTGGGGTCGGTGAGCAGTTCTTC. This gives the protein CASSPLGGVGEQFF.

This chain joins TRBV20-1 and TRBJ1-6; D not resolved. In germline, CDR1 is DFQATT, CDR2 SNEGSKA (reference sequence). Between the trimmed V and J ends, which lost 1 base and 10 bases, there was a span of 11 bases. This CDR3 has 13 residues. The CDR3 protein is CSARGDGGSPLHF. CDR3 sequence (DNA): TGCAGTGCTAGAGGCGACGGCGGATCACCCCTCCACTTT.

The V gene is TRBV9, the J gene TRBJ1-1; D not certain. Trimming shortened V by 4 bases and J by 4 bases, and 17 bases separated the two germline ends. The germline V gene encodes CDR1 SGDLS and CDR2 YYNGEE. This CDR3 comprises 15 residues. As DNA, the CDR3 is TGTGCCAGCAGCAGGACCCCGGGAAGAGGCACTGAAGCTTTCTTT. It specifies CASSRTPGRGTEAFF.

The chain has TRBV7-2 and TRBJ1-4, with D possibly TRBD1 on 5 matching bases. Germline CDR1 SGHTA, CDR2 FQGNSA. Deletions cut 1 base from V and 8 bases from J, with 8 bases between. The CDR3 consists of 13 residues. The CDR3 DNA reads TGTGCCAGCAGCTTAGTATGGGGGGAAAAACTGTTTTTT. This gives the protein CASSLVWGEKLFF.

The CDR3 DNA reads TGTGCCAGCAGCTCGGGACAGCGCTATGGCTACACCTTC. This codes for CASSSGQRYGYTF. The chain carries TRBV7-2 and TRBJ1-2, with TRBD1 matching 7 bases. J was trimmed by 4 bases and V by 4 bases; bases with no gene match: 3. Germline V gene lookup returns CDR1 SGHTA and CDR2 FQGNSA. CDR3 length: 13 residues. The complete variable domain, with remaining parts taken from reference TRBV7-2 and TRBJ1-2, reads GAGVSQSPSNKVTEKGKDVELRCDPISGHTALYWYRQSLGQGLEFLIYFQGNSAPDKSGLPSDRFSAERTGGSVSTLTIQRTQQEDSAVYLCASSSGQRYGYTFGSGTRLTVV.

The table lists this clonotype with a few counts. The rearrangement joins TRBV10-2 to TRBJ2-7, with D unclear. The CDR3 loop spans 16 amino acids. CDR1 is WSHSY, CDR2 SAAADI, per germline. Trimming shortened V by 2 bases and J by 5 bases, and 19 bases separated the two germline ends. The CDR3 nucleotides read TGCGCCAGCAGTGAGGCCCTGACCCCTCTTGGGGACGAGCAGTACTTC. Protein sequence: CASSEALTPLGDEQYF.

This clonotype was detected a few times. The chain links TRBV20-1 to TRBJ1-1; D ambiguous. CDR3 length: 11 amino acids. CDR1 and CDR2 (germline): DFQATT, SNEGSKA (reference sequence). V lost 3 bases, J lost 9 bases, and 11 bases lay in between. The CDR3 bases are TGCAGTGCTAGTCGACGGGAAAAAGCTTTCTTT. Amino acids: CSASRREKAFF.

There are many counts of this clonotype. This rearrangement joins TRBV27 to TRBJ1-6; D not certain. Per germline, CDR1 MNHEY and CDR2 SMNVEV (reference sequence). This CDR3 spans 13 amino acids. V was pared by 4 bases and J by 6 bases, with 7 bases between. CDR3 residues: CASSWARNSPLHF. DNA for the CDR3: TGTGCCAGCAGTTGGGCCCGTAATTCACCCCTCCACTTT.

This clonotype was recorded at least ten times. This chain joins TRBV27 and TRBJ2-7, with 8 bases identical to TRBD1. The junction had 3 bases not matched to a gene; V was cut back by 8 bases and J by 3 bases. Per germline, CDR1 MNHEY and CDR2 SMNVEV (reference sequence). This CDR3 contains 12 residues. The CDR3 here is CASRQGIYEQYF. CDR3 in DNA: TGTGCCAGCCGACAGGGGATCTACGAGCAGTACTTC.

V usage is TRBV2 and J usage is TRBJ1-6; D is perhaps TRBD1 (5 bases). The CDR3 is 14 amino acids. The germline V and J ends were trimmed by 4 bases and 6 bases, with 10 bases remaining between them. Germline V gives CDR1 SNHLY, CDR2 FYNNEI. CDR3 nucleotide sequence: TGTGCCAGCAGTGGACAGATACTTAATTCACCCCTCCACTTT. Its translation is CASSGQILNSPLHF.

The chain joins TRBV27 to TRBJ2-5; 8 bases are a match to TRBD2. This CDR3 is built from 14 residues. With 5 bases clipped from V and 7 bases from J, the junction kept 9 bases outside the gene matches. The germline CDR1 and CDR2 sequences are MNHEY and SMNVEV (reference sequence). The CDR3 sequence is CASSPLGLGGTQYF. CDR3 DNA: TGTGCCAGCAGTCCACTGGGACTAGGTGGGACCCAGTACTTC.